The present entry profiles one TCR beta chain with its context. The record originates from a study of blood T cell repertoires in COVID-19. Across the whole study: The United States, Italy and Spain provided the acute and convalescent COVID-19 samples.

The CDR3 is 11 residues long. Trimming shortened V by 5 bases and J by 8 bases, and 9 bases separated the two germline ends. CDR1 and CDR2 (germline): MNHEY, SVGAGI. This table comes from immunoSEQ multiplex PCR, and its TCRdb copy is limited to in-frame clones, with some not included. The repertoire consists of 250,000 to 300,000 clones, with approximately 89% occurring once and the leading ten covering under 2.5%. The chain carries TRBV6-5 and TRBJ1-2, with D unclear. The sequence was obtained from a woman in her sixties or seventies who had recovered from COVID-19. The sample comprised PBMCs or T cells enriched from blood (not recorded which). CDR3: CASSPLRGYTF. The CDR3 region has the DNA TGTGCCAGCAGTCCTCTGCGCGGCTACACCTTC.